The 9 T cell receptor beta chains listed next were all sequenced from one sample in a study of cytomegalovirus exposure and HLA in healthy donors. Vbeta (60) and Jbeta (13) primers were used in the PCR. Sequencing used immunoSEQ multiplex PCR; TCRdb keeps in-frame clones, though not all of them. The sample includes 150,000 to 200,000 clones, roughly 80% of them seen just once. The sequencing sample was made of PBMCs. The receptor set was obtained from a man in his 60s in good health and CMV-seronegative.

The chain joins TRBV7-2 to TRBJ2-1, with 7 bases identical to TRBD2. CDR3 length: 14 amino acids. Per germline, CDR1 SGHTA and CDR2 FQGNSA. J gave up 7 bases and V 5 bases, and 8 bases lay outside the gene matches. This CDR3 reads CASSLKPGGNEQFF. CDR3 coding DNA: TGTGCCAGCAGCCTCAAGCCCGGGGGGAATGAGCAGTTCTTC.

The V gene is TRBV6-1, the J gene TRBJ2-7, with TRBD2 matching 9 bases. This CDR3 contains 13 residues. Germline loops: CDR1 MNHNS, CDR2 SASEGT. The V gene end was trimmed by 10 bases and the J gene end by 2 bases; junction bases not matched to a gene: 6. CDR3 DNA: TGTGCCACTGTGGCGGGGGGGACCTACGAGCAGTACTTC. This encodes CATVAGGTYEQYF.

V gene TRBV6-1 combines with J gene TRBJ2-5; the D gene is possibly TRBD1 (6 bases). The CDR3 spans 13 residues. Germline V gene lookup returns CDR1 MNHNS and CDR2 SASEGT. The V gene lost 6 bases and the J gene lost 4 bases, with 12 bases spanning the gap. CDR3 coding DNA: TGTGCCAGCAGCGAACCCAGGGGAGAGACCCAGTACTTC. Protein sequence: CASSEPRGETQYF.

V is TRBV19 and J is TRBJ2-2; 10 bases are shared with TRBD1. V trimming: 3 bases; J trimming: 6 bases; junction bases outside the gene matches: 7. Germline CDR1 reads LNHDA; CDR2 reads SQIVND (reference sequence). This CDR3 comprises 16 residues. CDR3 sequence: CASSILGTGVSGELFF. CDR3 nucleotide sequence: TGTGCCAGTAGTATTTTGGGGACAGGGGTTTCCGGGGAGCTGTTTTTT.

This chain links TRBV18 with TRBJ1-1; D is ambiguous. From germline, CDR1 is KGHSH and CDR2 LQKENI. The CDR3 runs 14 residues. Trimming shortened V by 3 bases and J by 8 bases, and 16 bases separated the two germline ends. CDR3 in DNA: TGTGCCAGCTCACCCCAGGCCCCGTGGCTGGAAGCTTTCTTT. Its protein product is CASSPQAPWLEAFF.

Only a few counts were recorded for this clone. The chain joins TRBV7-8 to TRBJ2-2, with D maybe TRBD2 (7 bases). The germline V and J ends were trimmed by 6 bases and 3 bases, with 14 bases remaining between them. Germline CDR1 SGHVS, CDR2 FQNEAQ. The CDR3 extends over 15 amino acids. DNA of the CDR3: TGTGCCAGCAGGCCGGGGGGCCAGGACACCGGGGAGCTGTTTTTT. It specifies CASRPGGQDTGELFF.

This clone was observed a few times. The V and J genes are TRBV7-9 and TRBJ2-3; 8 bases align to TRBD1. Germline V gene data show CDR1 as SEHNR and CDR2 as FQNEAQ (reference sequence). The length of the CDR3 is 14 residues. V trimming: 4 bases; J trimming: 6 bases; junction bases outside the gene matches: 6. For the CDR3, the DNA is TGTGCCAGCAGCTCAAGGACAGGGAGGGATACGCAGTATTTT. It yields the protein CASSSRTGRDTQYF.

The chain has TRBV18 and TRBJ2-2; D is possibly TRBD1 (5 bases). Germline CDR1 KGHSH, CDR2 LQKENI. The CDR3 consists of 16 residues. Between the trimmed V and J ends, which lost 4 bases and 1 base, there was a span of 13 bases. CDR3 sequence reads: CASSQQAAQNTGELFF. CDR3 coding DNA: TGTGCCAGCTCACAACAGGCGGCCCAGAACACCGGGGAGCTGTTTTTT.

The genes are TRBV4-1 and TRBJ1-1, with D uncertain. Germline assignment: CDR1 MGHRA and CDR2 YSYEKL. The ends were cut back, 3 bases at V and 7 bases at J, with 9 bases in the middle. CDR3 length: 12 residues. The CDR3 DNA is TGCGCCAGCAGCCACATAATCGGTGAAGCTTTCTTT. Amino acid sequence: CASSHIIGEAFF.